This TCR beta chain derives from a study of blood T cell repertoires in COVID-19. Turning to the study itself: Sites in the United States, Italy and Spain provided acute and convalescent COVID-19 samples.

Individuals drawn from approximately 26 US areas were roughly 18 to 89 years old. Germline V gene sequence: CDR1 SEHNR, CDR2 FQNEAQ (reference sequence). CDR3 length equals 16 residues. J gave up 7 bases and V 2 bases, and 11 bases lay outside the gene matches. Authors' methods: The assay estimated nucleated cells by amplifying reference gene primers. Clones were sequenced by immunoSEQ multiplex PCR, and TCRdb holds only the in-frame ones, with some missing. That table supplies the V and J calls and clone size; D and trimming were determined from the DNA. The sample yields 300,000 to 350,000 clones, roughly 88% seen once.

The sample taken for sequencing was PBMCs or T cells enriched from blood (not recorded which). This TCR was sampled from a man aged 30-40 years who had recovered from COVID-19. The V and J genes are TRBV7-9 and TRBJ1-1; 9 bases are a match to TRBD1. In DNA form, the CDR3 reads TGTGCCAGCAGCTTAAGGCGGGACAGGGATAAAAATGAAGCTTTCTTT. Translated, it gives CASSLRRDRDKNEAFF.